The sequence of this TCR beta chain was determined in a study of CD8+ T cells in alopecia areata. Extracted from the samples, RNA was reverse transcribed into cDNA to serve as the sequencing template. The protocol was immunoSEQ multiplex PCR, while the TCRdb copy is restricted to in-frame clones and leaves out a portion. The sample records fewer than 150,000 clones, 75% to 85% being singletons. Treatment here: oral pan-JAK inhibitor, 5-10 mg twice daily. The TCR sequence derives from a human donor with alopecia areata. Material: CD8+ T cells sorted from blood, obtained at week 4, from a patient treated with tofacitinib.

CDR3 residues: CASSQDQGSASYEQYF. CDR3 nucleotides: TGCGCCAGCAGCCAAGATCAGGGCAGTGCTTCTTACGAGCAGTACTTC. V gene TRBV4-3 combines with J gene TRBJ2-7, with D possibly TRBD1 on 5 matching bases. The CDR3 sequence is 16 residues long. Germline V gives CDR1 LGHNA, CDR2 YSLEER. V shed 0 bases and J shed 4 bases, with 16 bases lying between them.